This T cell receptor (beta chain) originates from a study of early T cells in non-severe SARS-CoV-2 infection. For the study at large: The sequenced material was bulk RNA from unsorted whole blood, and its chains were unpaired.

Study-level points and caveats: Matches to VDJdb favored anti-spike CD8 responses and missed private and CD4 specificities.

Unique molecular identifiers tagged individual cDNA molecules. One entry per CDR3 protein results from TCRdb running MiXCR on the 5' RACE reads. Of tens of thousands of distinct CDR3 sequences in the sample, roughly 4.5% were seen once. Trimming cost V 4 bases and J 6 bases; bases outside gene matches: 6. The CDR3 totals 14 residues. From germline, CDR1 is SGHRS and CDR2 YFSETQ. In this sample, this clonotype turned up many times. As yet, its antigen is unknown. This sequence was found in an adult who was a healthcare worker with PCR-confirmed SARS-CoV-2 infection or an uninfected control (not recorded which). The V gene is TRBV5-1, the J gene TRBJ2-1; 8 nucleotides agree with TRBD1. Material: whole blood. Written as DNA, the CDR3 is TGCGCCAGCAGCAAAATCACAGGGGGCAATGAGCAGTTCTTC. This sequence encodes CASSKITGGNEQFF.